The T cell receptor beta chain described here comes from a study of T-cell memory formation after mild COVID-19. Findings of the study overall: In pre-infection memory, a portion of responding clones appeared, which suggested that cross-reactive memory joined. Contracting CD4+ clones lay largely in CM and EM, with CD8+ ones residing in EMRA.

TCR alpha and TCR beta cDNA libraries carrying sample barcodes and UMIs came from 5'RACE with constant-segment primers. Via MiXCR, TCRdb re-called the 5' RACE reads, giving one row per CDR3 protein. This table holds 560,000 or so distinct CDR3 sequences, around 16% found once. Many counts were recorded for this clonotype. Antigen: not known. CDR1 is LGHDT and CDR2 is YNNKEL in the germline V gene (reference sequence). V lost 0 bases and J 2 bases, leaving 11 bases between the germline ends. This CDR3 is built from 15 residues. Sample: PBMCs or a T cell subset sorted from them (not recorded which). The clonotype was recovered from an adult woman who had mild COVID-19 (a few samples of this study predate the infection). Cell type and time point are not known. The chain carries TRBV3-1 and TRBJ2-7, with D perhaps TRBD2 (6 bases). CDR3 DNA sequence: TGTGCCAGCAGCCAAGATCGGGACTGGCCCTACGAGCAGTACTTC. This codes for CASSQDRDWPYEQYF.